One and the same sample provided the 10 T cell receptor beta chains below, sequenced in a study of technical replicates of blood from a few donors. Only in-frame clones appear in the TCRdb table, and some are missing; sequencing was by immunoSEQ multiplex PCR. The sample includes about 82,000 clones, about 90% of them seen just once. Material for sequencing was T cells isolated from PBMCs. Source of these receptors: a human donor in good health.

This clone was recorded once. The genes are TRBV27 and TRBJ1-2; 7 nucleotides agree with TRBD1. The CDR3 contains 15 residues. Germline CDR1 MNHEY, CDR2 SMNVEV (reference sequence). V was pared by 5 bases and J by 1 base, with 7 bases of the junction left unmatched. Written as DNA, the CDR3 is TGTGCCAGCAGTCCAGGGGGACAGTATAACTATGGCTACACCTTC. This gives the protein CASSPGGQYNYGYTF.

This clone was observed a few times. V usage is TRBV27 and J usage is TRBJ2-2, with D hard to call. V was cut by 3 bases and J by 0 bases, with 5 bases left in between. The germline CDR1 and CDR2 sequences are MNHEY and SMNVEV (reference sequence). The CDR3 extends over 14 amino acids. CDR3 residues: CASSFLANTGELFF. The CDR3, as DNA: TGTGCCAGCAGTTTCCTCGCGAACACCGGGGAGCTGTTTTTT.

CDR3 nucleotides: TGTGCCAGCACCGCCCCGAGCGGCTTTTCGAACACCGGGGAGCTGTTTTTT. This gives the protein CASTAPSGFSNTGELFF. This rearrangement joins TRBV7-9 to TRBJ2-2; tentatively, D is TRBD2 (5 bases). The CDR3 sequence is 17 residues long. V lost 7 bases, J lost 0 bases, and 18 bases lay in between. Germline V gives CDR1 SEHNR, CDR2 FQNEAQ (reference sequence).

The chain links TRBV2 to TRBJ1-5; D might be TRBD1 (6 bases). The V and J ends lost 7 bases and 3 bases respectively, with 13 bases between them. This CDR3 contains 14 residues. Germline-derived CDR1 and CDR2 are SNHLY and FYNNEI. As DNA, the CDR3 is TGTGCCAGCACGGGGGGGCTTTTCAATCAGCCCCAGCATTTT. This encodes CASTGGLFNQPQHF. The full variable domain, in which reference TRBV2 and TRBJ1-5 provide the parts outside the CDR3, is EPEVTQTPSHQVTQMGQEVILRCVPISNHLYFYWYRQILGQKVEFLVSFYNNEISEKSEIFDDQFSVERPDGSNFTLKIRSTKLEDSAMYFCASTGGLFNQPQHFGDGTRLSIL.

This chain uses TRBV27 with TRBJ2-7; 12 bases line up with TRBD2. Germline V gene lookup returns CDR1 MNHEY and CDR2 SMNVEV (reference sequence). This CDR3 is built from 15 residues. The junction had 5 bases not matched to a gene; V was cut back by 3 bases and J by 5 bases. The CDR3: CASSLSSGRVHEQYF. The CDR3 nucleotides are TGTGCCAGCAGTTTGTCTAGCGGGAGGGTCCACGAGCAGTACTTC.

This chain links TRBV7-9 with TRBJ2-5; 8 bases are a match to TRBD2. This CDR3 region has 17 residues. The V and J ends lost 5 bases and 2 bases, in that order; junction bases with no gene match: 13. Germline values: CDR1 SEHNR, CDR2 FQNEAQ (reference sequence). DNA for the CDR3: TGTGCCAGCAGCACCTTGACCCGGGGGGGGCTTCAAGAGACCCAGTACTTC. Its translation: CASSTLTRGGLQETQYF.

This chain connects TRBV4-1 to TRBJ2-7, with TRBD1 matching 9 bases. In germline, CDR1 is MGHRA, CDR2 YSYEKL. The CDR3 has 15 amino acids. The V gene end was trimmed by 4 bases and the J gene end by 4 bases; junction bases not matched to a gene: 8. The CDR3 loop reads CASSRDRAGIYEQYF. The CDR3 nucleotides are TGCGCCAGCAGCCGGGACAGGGCGGGGATTTACGAGCAGTACTTC.

The rearrangement joins TRBV7-9 to TRBJ2-7, with 9 bases fitting TRBD1. Per germline, CDR1 SEHNR and CDR2 FQNEAQ (reference sequence). V lost 5 bases and J lost 7; bases outside the gene matches: 9. The CDR3 sequence is 14 residues long. The DNA for the CDR3 is TGTGCCAGCAGCGCGCACAGGGGGCTGGGGGAGCAGTACTTC. It yields the protein CASSAHRGLGEQYF. Drawing the rest from reference TRBV7-9 and TRBJ2-7, the complete variable domain is DTGVSQNPRHKITKRGQNVTFRCDPISEHNRLYWYRQTLGQGPEFLTYFQNEAQLEKSRLLSDRFSAERPKGSFSTLEIQRTEQGDSAMYLCASSAHRGLGEQYFGPGTRLTVT.

V gene TRBV29-1 combines with J gene TRBJ2-1; 10 nucleotides align to TRBD2. The CDR3 covers 15 residues. V lost 6 bases, J lost 1 base, and 6 bases stayed unmatched. Germline lookup yields CDR1 SQVTM and CDR2 ANQGSEA. CDR3 sequence reads: CSVTSGKGSYNEQFF. The CDR3 DNA sequence: TGCAGCGTCACTAGCGGGAAGGGGTCCTACAATGAGCAGTTCTTC.

This chain connects TRBV7-8 to TRBJ2-7; 7 nucleotides match TRBD2. Germline CDR1 is SGHVS and CDR2 is FQNEAQ. Trimming cost V 6 bases and J 3 bases; bases outside gene matches: 11. The CDR3 is 15 amino acids. The CDR3 is CASRTGGSGYYEQYF. CDR3 bases: TGTGCCAGCAGAACCGGGGGGTCGGGCTACTACGAGCAGTACTTC.